The source of this T cell receptor (beta chain) is a study of monozygotic twins with inflammatory bowel disease. UMIs bearing a 6-nucleotide sample barcode were added through template switching. Amplification of TCRalpha and TCRbeta cDNA involved two nested PCRs that ran for approximately 16 and 9 cycles. With the 5' RACE reads reprocessed, TCRdb shows one record per CDR3 protein and no DNA. The data include over 150,000 distinct CDR3 sequences; the top ten clones carry roughly 2.3%. Germline CDR1 reads GTSNPN; CDR2 reads SVGIG (reference sequence). The length of the CDR3 is 14 residues. This chain joins TRBV30 and TRBJ1-3; TCRdb selects TRBD1, and the lack of DNA leaves this call unchecked. This TCR came from a human donor with ulcerative colitis or Crohn's disease, or a healthy co-twin of an affected twin (not recorded which). The specimen was blood. The CDR3 loop reads CAWAGTGAGNTIYF.